The 10 T cell receptor beta chains presented below share a single source sample, sequenced in a study of regulatory T cells in long-lasting Graves disease. CDR3-region Arm-PCR and iRepertoire HTBI primers produced the TCR beta libraries. MiXCR, run by TCRdb on the multiplex PCR reads, gives a single entry per CDR3 protein. Altogether approximately 390,000 distinct CDR3 sequences are present, 16% being singletons, with the ten largest covering around 20%. The time point denotes: newly diagnosed GD, antithyroid drugs for less than 3 months. Generation of the TCR library employed RNA extracted from PBMCs. In addition, the sample was reused for a study of T cells in Graves' hyperthyroidism and ophthalmopathy.

Sequencing was performed on peripheral blood mononuclear cells (PBMCs), taken at new diagnosis, from a patient treated with antithyroid drugs. These receptors all stem from a woman under 30 with Graves disease.

This clonotype was counted at least ten times. The chain recombines TRBV12-3 or TRBV12-4 with TRBJ2-5; TRBD1 or TRBD2 may be the D gene (5 bases each). V gave up 2 bases and J gave up 1 base, with 11 bases separating them. The CDR3 is 15 residues long. DNA for the CDR3: TGTGCCAGCAGTTTATCCGGGGCCACCCAAGAGACCCAGTACTTC. Encoded protein: CASSLSGATQETQYF.

A few counts support this clonotype. The chain uses TRBV3-1 and TRBJ2-3; D gene unclear. The DNA end favors TRBJ1-5, so the J call may be wrong. Germline CDR1 reads LGHDT; CDR2 reads YNNKEL (reference sequence). The CDR3 is 12 residues long. Here the CDR3 DNA reads TGTGCCAGCAGCCAGTCCTTTGATACGCAGCATTTT. It specifies CASSQSFDTQHF.

This clonotype was recorded many times. The rearrangement links TRBV28 to TRBJ2-7; 8 bases align to TRBD1. After removal of 4 bases from V and 3 bases from J, the junction contained 8 bases not matched to a gene. This CDR3 is 15 amino acids long. CDR1 MDHEN and CDR2 SYDVKM come from the germline V gene. CDR3 loop: CASSYTGTGGYEQYF. The CDR3 bases are TGTGCCAGCAGTTACACCGGGACAGGAGGCTACGAGCAGTACTTC.

The genes are TRBV7-9 and TRBJ2-5; D is tentatively TRBD1 or TRBD2 (5 bases each). This CDR3 region has 15 residues. The germline V gene encodes CDR1 SEHNR and CDR2 FQNEAQ (reference sequence). V dropped 2 bases and J dropped 5 bases, with 15 bases sitting between them. The CDR3 DNA reads as TGTGCCAGCAGCTTATTATTCGGGGCCCGGGAGACCCAGTACTTC. Its protein product is CASSLLFGARETQYF.

This clonotype was observed many times. The chain couples TRBV6-5 to TRBJ2-2; D is unresolved. The V end lost 2 bases, the J end lost 7 bases, and 5 bases lay between the germline ends. Germline values: CDR1 MNHEY, CDR2 SVGAGI. The CDR3 covers 12 residues. The CDR3 nucleotides are TGTGCCAGCAGTTACAGGGTCGGGGAGCTGTTTTTT. Protein: CASSYRVGELFF.

Concerning this clonotype itself: This may be a read error: a much more frequent sequence differs by one nucleotide. The chain couples TRBV11-2 to TRBJ1-2; possible D gene TRBD1, 6 bases. Germline CDR1 SGHAT, CDR2 FQNNGV. This CDR3 contains 13 residues. The CDR3 DNA reads TGTGCCAGCAGCCCACAGGGTGGTAATGGCTGCACCTTC. Translation gives CASSPQGGNGCTF. Full variable domain (remainder filled in from reference TRBV11-2 and TRBJ1-2): EAGVAQSPRYKIIEKRQSVAFWCNPISGHATLYWYQQILGQGPKLLIQFQNNGVVDDSQLPKDRFSAERLKGVDSTLKIQPAKLEDSAVYLCASSPQGGNGCTFGSGTRLTVV.

This clonotype occurred many times. The chain combines TRBV20-1 with TRBJ2-1; 7 bases are a match to TRBD2. CDR1 is DFQATT, CDR2 SNEGSKA, per germline (reference sequence). The CDR3 covers 16 residues. The V segment lost 1 base and the J segment 3 bases; nucleotides outside the gene matches: 9. The chain's CDR3 is CSARVRAGSLYNEQFF. CDR3 nucleotides: TGCAGTGCTAGAGTACGAGCGGGGTCCCTCTACAATGAGCAGTTCTTC.

The chain combines TRBV20-1 with TRBJ2-7; no definite D call. The ends were cut back, 3 bases at V and 0 bases at J, with 9 bases in the middle. The CDR3 totals 13 residues. Germline CDR1 is DFQATT and CDR2 is SNEGSKA (reference sequence). DNA of the CDR3: TGCAGTGCTAGGGCAGTAAGCTCCTACGAGCAGTACTTC. Protein sequence: CSARAVSSYEQYF.

This clonotype was detected many times. V gene TRBV7-3 combines with J gene TRBJ2-7, with D possibly matching TRBD1 (6 bases). Trimming cost V 1 base and J 7 bases, with 11 bases left between them. This CDR3 spans 13 amino acids. Germline values: CDR1 SGHTA, CDR2 FQGTGA. The CDR3, as DNA: TGTGCCAGCAGCTTAAACCAGAGGGGGGAGCAGTACTTC. Amino acid sequence: CASSLNQRGEQYF.

This clonotype was counted at least ten times. The V gene is TRBV19, the J gene TRBJ1-5; no reliable D call. Germline CDR1 reads LNHDA; CDR2 reads SQIVND (reference sequence). CDR3 length equals 16 residues. The ends were cut back, 3 bases at V and 0 bases at J, with 12 bases in the middle. The CDR3 protein is CASSMGEGNSNQPQHF. CDR3 DNA sequence: TGTGCCAGTAGTATGGGCGAAGGGAATAGCAATCAGCCCCAGCATTTT.